The rows below give T cell receptor beta chains drawn from one sample of a study of CD8 T cells in ankylosing spondylitis. A single record per CDR3 protein comes from TCRdb applying MiXCR to the 5' RACE reads. The table includes hundreds of thousands of distinct CDR3 sequences, about 12% detected once. The source material was blood, either unsorted or a sorted T cell fraction (not recorded which). The receptors shown here come from a male donor with ankylosing spondylitis. Each CDR3 is given with its conserved first and last residue. A D gene is named only where the DNA matches it firmly. Rows give clone size only sometimes, using once, few, many, or a class for an expanded clone.

CDR3nt: TGTGCCAGCAGCTTAGCAGGGGTGGGGTTTGGCTACACCTTC; CDR3aa: CASSLAGVGFGYTF; len: 14; j_gene: TRBJ1-2; abundance: .; d_gene: .; v_gene: TRBV7-2
CDR3nt: TGTGCCAGCAGCCAAGTAGCTAGCGGGATGGCAGATACGCAGTATTTT; CDR3aa: CASSQVASGMADTQYF; len: 16; j_gene: TRBJ2-3; abundance: many; d_gene: TRBD2; v_gene: TRBV4-2
CDR3nt: TGCGCCAGCAGCTTCAGACTAGCGGGGGGGCGGCGACACAATGAGCAGTTCTTC; CDR3aa: CASSFRLAGGRRHNEQFF; len: 18; j_gene: TRBJ2-1; abundance: few; d_gene: TRBD2; v_gene: TRBV5-1
CDR3nt: TGTGCCTGGAGTCCGAGAAATCAGCCCCAGCATTTT; CDR3aa: CAWSPRNQPQHF; len: 12; j_gene: TRBJ1-5; abundance: .; d_gene: .; v_gene: TRBV30
CDR3nt: TGTGCCAGCAGCTTAGAGGGACACGGACTTTTGACCGGGGAGCTGTTTTTT; CDR3aa: CASSLEGHGLLTGELFF; len: 17; j_gene: TRBJ2-2; abundance: .; d_gene: .; v_gene: TRBV11-2
CDR3nt: TGTGCCAGCAGCACCTTCCCGGCTAGCGGGAGAAGGGTAAACACCGGGGAGCTGTTTTTT; CDR3aa: CASSTFPASGRRVNTGELFF; len: 20; j_gene: TRBJ2-2; abundance: .; d_gene: TRBD2; v_gene: TRBV11-1
CDR3nt: TGTGCCATCAGTGAGGGGCCAGATACGCAGTATTTT; CDR3aa: CAISEGPDTQYF; len: 12; j_gene: TRBJ2-3; abundance: few; d_gene: .; v_gene: TRBV10-3
CDR3nt: TGTGCCAGCACCCAACCCCAAGAGACCCAGTACTTC; CDR3aa: CASTQPQETQYF; len: 12; j_gene: TRBJ2-5; abundance: many; d_gene: .; v_gene: TRBV6-6
CDR3nt: TGCAGTGCCCTACTTAGTTACGGCACAGATACGCAGTATTTT; CDR3aa: CSALLSYGTDTQYF; len: 14; j_gene: TRBJ2-3; abundance: few; d_gene: .; v_gene: TRBV20-1
CDR3nt: TGTGCCACCAGTGATTTCCTACAGGGGAGGAATGAGCAGTTCTTC; CDR3aa: CATSDFLQGRNEQFF; len: 15; j_gene: TRBJ2-1; abundance: .; d_gene: .; v_gene: TRBV24-1
CDR3nt: TGTGCCAGCATTAGTTTGGGTAGCACAGATACGCAGTATTTT; CDR3aa: CASISLGSTDTQYF; len: 14; j_gene: TRBJ2-3; abundance: .; d_gene: .; v_gene: TRBV7-9
CDR3nt: TGTGCCATCAGTGGAGGGGCCCTCTCCTACGAGCAGTACTTC; CDR3aa: CAISGGALSYEQYF; len: 14; j_gene: TRBJ2-7; abundance: few; d_gene: .; v_gene: TRBV10-3
CDR3nt: TGTGCCAGCAGCATCGGGACTCACCCTAGCACAGATACGCAGTATTTT; CDR3aa: CASSIGTHPSTDTQYF; len: 16; j_gene: TRBJ2-3; abundance: .; d_gene: .; v_gene: TRBV7-2
CDR3nt: TGCGCCAGCAGCCAAGAGTGGACAGCCGGGGAGCTGTTTTTT; CDR3aa: CASSQEWTAGELFF; len: 14; j_gene: TRBJ2-2; abundance: .; d_gene: .; v_gene: TRBV4-3
CDR3nt: TGCGCCAGCAGCTTGATCAGCGGGAGGGGGACCGGGGAGCTGTTTTTT; CDR3aa: CASSLISGRGTGELFF; len: 16; j_gene: TRBJ2-2; abundance: few; d_gene: TRBD2; v_gene: TRBV5-1
CDR3nt: TGTGCCAGCAGCTTAGCTCCCACATCCGAGCAGTACTTC; CDR3aa: CASSLAPTSEQYF; len: 13; j_gene: TRBJ2-7; abundance: many; d_gene: .; v_gene: TRBV7-2
CDR3nt: TGTGCCAGCAGAGACAGGGGCCTGAACTATGGCTACACCTTC; CDR3aa: CASRDRGLNYGYTF; len: 14; j_gene: TRBJ1-2; abundance: .; d_gene: TRBD1; v_gene: TRBV3-1
CDR3nt: TGCGCCAGCAGCCAACCCGGGACTAATACCTACGAGCAGTACTTC; CDR3aa: CASSQPGTNTYEQYF; len: 15; j_gene: TRBJ2-7; abundance: .; d_gene: TRBD2; v_gene: TRBV4-1
CDR3nt: TGCGCCAGCAGCCACGGGACAAGTAGAACCCAGTACTTC; CDR3aa: CASSHGTSRTQYF; len: 13; j_gene: TRBJ2-5; abundance: .; d_gene: .; v_gene: TRBV4-3
CDR3nt: TGCGCCAGCAGCCTACCAGGGCCAAGAGGGGATCAGCCCCAGCATTTT; CDR3aa: CASSLPGPRGDQPQHF; len: 16; j_gene: TRBJ1-5; abundance: few; d_gene: .; v_gene: TRBV4-1
CDR3nt: TGCAGTGCGTGGGACAGGGGGCTATACGAGCAGTACTTC; CDR3aa: CSAWDRGLYEQYF; len: 13; j_gene: TRBJ2-7; abundance: many; d_gene: TRBD1; v_gene: TRBV20-1
CDR3nt: TGCGCCAGCAGCTTGGTACCGACCGCTGAAGCTTTCTTT; CDR3aa: CASSLVPTAEAFF; len: 13; j_gene: TRBJ1-1; abundance: many; d_gene: .; v_gene: TRBV5-1
CDR3nt: TGTGCCAGCAGCCAAGCGGGCCATTATGGCTACACCTTC; CDR3aa: CASSQAGHYGYTF; len: 13; j_gene: TRBJ1-2; abundance: few; d_gene: .; v_gene: TRBV3-1
CDR3nt: TGTGCCAGCTCCCGGAACCTGGACGAGCAGTACTTC; CDR3aa: CASSRNLDEQYF; len: 12; j_gene: TRBJ2-7; abundance: many; d_gene: .; v_gene: TRBV12-3/TRBV12-4
CDR3nt: TGTGCCAGCAGCACCGGCGGCGGGGGCGGAGGTCAGCCCCAGCATTTT; CDR3aa: CASSTGGGGGGQPQHF; len: 16; j_gene: TRBJ1-5; abundance: .; d_gene: .; v_gene: TRBV7-2
CDR3nt: TGTGCCAGGACTACAGGGCGGGGAAACACCATATATTTT; CDR3aa: CARTTGRGNTIYF; len: 13; j_gene: TRBJ1-3; abundance: .; d_gene: .; v_gene: TRBV2
CDR3nt: TGCGCCAGCAGCCACCTACAGGGAAAAGTAGGGGAGACCCAGTACTTC; CDR3aa: CASSHLQGKVGETQYF; len: 16; j_gene: TRBJ2-5; abundance: .; d_gene: .; v_gene: TRBV4-1
CDR3nt: TGTGCCATCAGTGAGCTAGGGGGGGGACTGAACACTGAAGCTTTCTTT; CDR3aa: CAISELGGGLNTEAFF; len: 16; j_gene: TRBJ1-1; abundance: few; d_gene: .; v_gene: TRBV10-3
CDR3nt: TGTGCCAGCAGTTTAAGCCAGGGAGGCTATGGCTACACCTTC; CDR3aa: CASSLSQGGYGYTF; len: 14; j_gene: TRBJ1-2; abundance: many; d_gene: .; v_gene: TRBV7-2
CDR3nt: TGCAGTGCTAGAGTTTACGGGAGAGGGGAGACCCAGTACTTC; CDR3aa: CSARVYGRGETQYF; len: 14; j_gene: TRBJ2-5; abundance: few; d_gene: .; v_gene: TRBV20-1
CDR3nt: TGCAGTGCTAGGGCCACAGGGGCCGTACAAGAGACCCAGTACTTC; CDR3aa: CSARATGAVQETQYF; len: 15; j_gene: TRBJ2-5; abundance: many; d_gene: TRBD1; v_gene: TRBV20-1
CDR3nt: TGTGCCAGCAGAAGCTCGGATGAGCAGTTCTTC; CDR3aa: CASRSSDEQFF; len: 11; j_gene: TRBJ2-1; abundance: .; d_gene: .; v_gene: TRBV28
CDR3nt: TGTGCCATCAACTATCGTCCTTCCTACGAGCAGTACTTC; CDR3aa: CAINYRPSYEQYF; len: 13; j_gene: TRBJ2-7; abundance: few; d_gene: .; v_gene: TRBV10-3